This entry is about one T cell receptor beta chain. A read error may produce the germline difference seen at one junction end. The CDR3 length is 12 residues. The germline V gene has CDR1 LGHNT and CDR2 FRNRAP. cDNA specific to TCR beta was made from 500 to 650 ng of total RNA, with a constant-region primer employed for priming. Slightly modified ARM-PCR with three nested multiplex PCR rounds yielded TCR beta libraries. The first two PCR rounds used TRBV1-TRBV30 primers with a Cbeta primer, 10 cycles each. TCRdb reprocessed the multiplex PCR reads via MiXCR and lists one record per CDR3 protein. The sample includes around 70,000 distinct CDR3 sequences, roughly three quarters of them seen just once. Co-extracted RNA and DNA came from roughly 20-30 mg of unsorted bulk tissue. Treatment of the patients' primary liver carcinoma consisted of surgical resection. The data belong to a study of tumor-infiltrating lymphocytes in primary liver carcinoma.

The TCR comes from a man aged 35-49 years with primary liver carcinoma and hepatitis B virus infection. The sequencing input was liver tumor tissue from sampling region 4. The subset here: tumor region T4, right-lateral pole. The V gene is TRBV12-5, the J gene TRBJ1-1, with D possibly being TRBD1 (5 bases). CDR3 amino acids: CASGRGGHEAFF. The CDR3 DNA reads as TGTGCTAGTGGTCGTGGTGGACACGAAGCATTCTTT.